This T cell receptor (beta chain) was documented in a study of response to subunit inactivated influenza vaccine. The CDR3 extends over 15 amino acids. V was clipped by 3 bases and J by 7 bases; unmatched bases: 6. CDR1 is LGHNA, CDR2 YNFKEQ, per germline. TCRdb reprocessed the RT-PCR reads via MiXCR and lists one record per CDR3 protein. There are around 760,000 distinct CDR3 sequences in the sample; more than 11% occur only once, and less than 9% lies in the top ten. About this clonotype: Its antigen remains unknown.

Study-wide points: Every seasonal influenza vaccination brings in few new T cells, the authors suggested.

The chain combines TRBV4-2 with TRBJ2-1, with TRBD2 matching over 10 bases. The sequence was obtained from a man over 45 who received an inactivated influenza vaccine. Here the sequenced sample was PBMCs from blood, taken roughly 2 weeks before vaccination. This CDR3 is CASSQTAGGPNEQFF. CDR3 coding DNA: TGTGCCAGCAGCCAGACAGCGGGAGGGCCAAATGAGCAGTTCTTC.